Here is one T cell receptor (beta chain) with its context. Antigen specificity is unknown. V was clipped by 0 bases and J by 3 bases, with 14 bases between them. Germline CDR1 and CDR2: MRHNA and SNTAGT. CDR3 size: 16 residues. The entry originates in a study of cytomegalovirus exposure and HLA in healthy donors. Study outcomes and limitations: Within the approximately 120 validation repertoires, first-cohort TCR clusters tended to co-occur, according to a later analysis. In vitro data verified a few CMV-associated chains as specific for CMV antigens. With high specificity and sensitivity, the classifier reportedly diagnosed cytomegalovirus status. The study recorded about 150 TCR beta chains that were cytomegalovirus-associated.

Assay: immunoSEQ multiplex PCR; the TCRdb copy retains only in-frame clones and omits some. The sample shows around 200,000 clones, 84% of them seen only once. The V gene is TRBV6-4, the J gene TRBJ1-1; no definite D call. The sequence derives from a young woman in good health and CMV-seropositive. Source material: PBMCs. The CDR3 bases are TGTGCCAGCAGTGACTCGCTTACTCATAGCGACACTGAAGCTTTCTTT. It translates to CASSDSLTHSDTEAFF.